This is a list of T cell receptor beta chains from one sample in a study of cytomegalovirus exposure and HLA in healthy donors. The repertoire was sequenced with immunoSEQ multiplex PCR; TCRdb's copy has only in-frame clones and lacks some. Its clone listing holds some 150,000 clones. Sequencing used PBMCs. All receptors derive from a woman under 30 in good health and CMV-seronegative. Both conserved end residues are part of each CDR3. The order of the fields is clone size, V gene, D gene, J gene, CDR3 DNA, CDR3 protein. A D gene is named only where the DNA matches it firmly. Clone size is not always given. Where it is, it says once, few, many or a class for expanded clones.

.	TRBV20-1	.	TRBJ2-1	TGCAGTGCAACCACGAACACTGAGCAGTTCTTC	CSATTNTEQFF
.	TRBV4-1	.	TRBJ1-1	TGCGCCAGCAGCCCGAGCGAGGGGAACACTGAAGCTTTCTTT	CASSPSEGNTEAFF
.	TRBV5-1	TRBD1	TRBJ2-2	TGCGCCAGCAGCGGACAGGGGGCAGGCGGGGAGCTGTTTTTT	CASSGQGAGGELFF
.	TRBV30	.	TRBJ1-1	TGTGCCTGGAGCCCCCGGGGTGCGAACACTGAAGCTTTCTTT	CAWSPRGANTEAFF
.	TRBV30	.	TRBJ2-1	TGTGCCTGTCCCCGGGACTTCTACAATGAGCAGTTCTTC	CACPRDFYNEQFF
.	TRBV18	.	TRBJ2-7	TGTGCCAGCTCGCTTGGACAACCGTACTACGAGCAGTACTTC	CASSLGQPYYEQYF
.	TRBV12-5	TRBD1	TRBJ2-2	TGTGCTAGTGGTTTGCTCATCACCGGGACAGGGGGATCCACCGGGGAGCTGTTTTTT	CASGLLITGTGGSTGELFF
.	TRBV9	TRBD2	TRBJ2-5	TGTGCCAGCAGCGTGGGGGGGTACCAAGAGACCCAGTACTTC	CASSVGGYQETQYF
.	TRBV6-1	.	TRBJ2-7	TGTGCCAGCAGTGAAGAGACAGGGGGCAGAGCGGGAGGGCCTAACGAGCAGTACTTC	CASSEETGGRAGGPNEQYF
.	TRBV2	TRBD1	TRBJ2-7	TGTGCCAGCAGTGAGGAGACAGGGACCTACGAGCAGTACTTC	CASSEETGTYEQYF
.	TRBV23-1	.	TRBJ1-2	TGCGCCAGCAGTCTAACCGACGGGACATCTTATGGCTACACCTTC	CASSLTDGTSYGYTF
.	TRBV5-1	TRBD2	TRBJ2-3	TGCGCCAGCAGCTTGGTATTAGCGGGAGGGGCAGATACGCAGTATTTT	CASSLVLAGGADTQYF
.	TRBV30	.	TRBJ2-1	TGTGCCTGGAGTACCGACGGACAGTCCTACAATGAGCAGTTCTTC	CAWSTDGQSYNEQFF
.	TRBV6-6	.	TRBJ2-2	TGTGCCAGCAGCCCCCCGGGTGGGAACACCGGGGAGCTGTTTTTT	CASSPPGGNTGELFF
.	TRBV10-1	TRBD1	TRBJ2-1	TGCGCCAGGGGACAGCGGAATGAGCAGTTCTTC	CARGQRNEQFF
.	TRBV5-4	.	TRBJ2-3	TGTGCCAGCGCCCGGGACACAAGCACAGATACGCAGTATTTT	CASARDTSTDTQYF
.	TRBV5-4	.	TRBJ2-3	TGTGCCAGCAGCTTTGAGTCCGGGTTAAATACGCAGTATTTT	CASSFESGLNTQYF
.	TRBV19	TRBD1	TRBJ2-4	TGTGCCAGTAGTAAAGGGACAGGGAAAAACATTCAGTACTTC	CASSKGTGKNIQYF
.	TRBV27	.	TRBJ2-2	TGTGCCAGCAGTTTATGGACCCCAGGGGGGCGTCGGACCGGGGAGCTGTTTTTT	CASSLWTPGGRRTGELFF
.	TRBV10-3	.	TRBJ1-2	TGTGCCATCAGTGAGTCTGCGGGGGCTAACTATGGCTACACCTTC	CAISESAGANYGYTF
.	TRBV9	TRBD1	TRBJ1-1	TGTGCCAGCAGTTACAGGGGAGATCTTTCCCCAGATAGGAACACTGAAGCTTTCTTT	CASSYRGDLSPDRNTEAFF
.	TRBV7-3	.	TRBJ2-6	TGTGCCAGCAGCTTAGGGGGGGCACTGGGCGGGGCCAACGTCCTGACTTTC	CASSLGGALGGANVLTF
.	TRBV30	.	TRBJ2-1	TGTGCCTGGAGCTATAGCGTTTCCTACAATGAGCAGTTCTTC	CAWSYSVSYNEQFF
.	TRBV11-2	.	TRBJ2-1	TGTGCCAGCAGCACTGAATTTGGTGAGCAGTTCTTC	CASSTEFGEQFF
.	TRBV2	.	TRBJ2-7	TGTGCCAGCAGTGGACAGGTTTCCTACGAGCAGTACTTC	CASSGQVSYEQYF
.	TRBV10-3	.	TRBJ2-5	TGTGCCATCAGTGACCAGACAGTTCAACAAGAGACCCAGTACTTC	CAISDQTVQQETQYF
.	TRBV7-3	.	TRBJ2-1	TGTGCCAGCAGCTTCGGACAAACATCCTACAATGAGCAGTTCTTC	CASSFGQTSYNEQFF
.	TRBV4-2	.	TRBJ2-1	TGTGCCAGCAGCCAAGTACAGGAATCCTACAATGAGCAGTTCTTC	CASSQVQESYNEQFF
.	TRBV4-1	.	TRBJ2-3	TGCGCCAGCACGACAGGCGGACGCACAGATACGCAGTATTTT	CASTTGGRTDTQYF
.	TRBV18	TRBD1	TRBJ1-2	TGTGCCAGCTCGGTAGGACAGGTCGGAAACTATGGCTACACCTTC	CASSVGQVGNYGYTF
.	TRBV7-9	TRBD1	TRBJ1-4	TGTGCCAGCAGCTGGACAGGGGGCAATGAAAAACTGTTTTTT	CASSWTGGNEKLFF
.	TRBV5-1	.	TRBJ2-1	TGCGCCAGCAGCTTGGGTCCAGTTGATGAGCAGTTCTTC	CASSLGPVDEQFF
.	TRBV7-9	.	TRBJ2-3	TGTGCCAGCAGCCAACCCACAGGGTTTGGCACAGATACGCAGTATTTT	CASSQPTGFGTDTQYF
.	TRBV28	TRBD2	TRBJ2-5	TGTGCCAGCAATACCGGGACTAGCGGCCAAGAGACCCAGTACTTC	CASNTGTSGQETQYF
.	TRBV28	TRBD1	TRBJ2-6	TGTGCCAGCACCGCAGGGGGCCCGTCTGGGGCCAACGTCCTGACTTTC	CASTAGGPSGANVLTF
.	TRBV6-4	TRBD1	TRBJ1-5	TGTGCCAGCAGGCTTACATCTCAGAGACAGGGGGGCAATCAGCCCCAGCATTTT	CASRLTSQRQGGNQPQHF
.	TRBV18	TRBD2	TRBJ2-2	TGTGCCAGCTCACCGTTTCTAGCGGGAGACACCGGGGAGCTGTTTTTT	CASSPFLAGDTGELFF
.	TRBV2	.	TRBJ1-4	TGTGCCAGCAGGGGACACTGGGGGAATGAAAAACTGTTTTTT	CASRGHWGNEKLFF
.	TRBV7-9	TRBD2	TRBJ2-7	TGTGCCAGCAGCTTAACTAGCGGGAGTGTCTCCGAGCAGTACTTC	CASSLTSGSVSEQYF
.	TRBV27	.	TRBJ1-2	TGTGCCAGCCCTTTGATCTTAACCGGCTATGGCTACACCTTC	CASPLILTGYGYTF
medium-sized	TRBV10-2	.	TRBJ2-1	TGCGCCAGCAGTGACAACCTGTTCGGTGAGCAGTTCTTC	CASSDNLFGEQFF
.	TRBV5-1	.	TRBJ2-2	TGCGCCAGCAGCTTTTCGGCGGCGGGCGGGGAGCTGTTTTTT	CASSFSAAGGELFF
.	TRBV9	TRBD1	TRBJ2-6	TGTGCCAGCAGCCCGTCCGGGACAGGGTTCCCTGGGGCCAACGTCCTGACTTTC	CASSPSGTGFPGANVLTF